These 15 T cell receptor beta chains came from one sample sequenced in a study of shared T cell receptors in the human thymus. The table came from immunoSEQ multiplex PCR; TCRdb's copy has only in-frame clones and leaves some out. The repertoire consists of 640,000 or so clones, with about 90% occurring once and the leading ten covering 0.0094%. A further study also used this sample, focusing on human thymus T cells.

Sequences were obtained from thymocytes. These receptors all stem from a boy in the first two years of life with a congenital heart defect.

The genes are TRBV27 and TRBJ1-1; TRBD1 agrees at 12 bases. CDR3 length: 15 amino acids. V was clipped by 4 bases and J by 10 bases; unmatched bases: 10. In germline, CDR1 is MNHEY, CDR2 SMNVEV (reference sequence). The CDR3 spells CASSSPGQGATVAFF. The CDR3 DNA reads as TGTGCCAGCAGTTCCCCGGGACAGGGGGCAACGGTAGCTTTCTTT.

The genes are TRBV2 and TRBJ2-7, with 10 bases fitting TRBD1. Looked up from germline, CDR1 is SNHLY and CDR2 is FYNNEI. There are 15 residues in the CDR3. The J segment lost 4 bases and the V segment lost 6 bases, leaving 9 bases of the junction unmatched. For the CDR3, the DNA is TGTGCCAGCAGCTACGGCGGGGACAGGGGTTACGAGCAGTACTTC. This translates into CASSYGGDRGYEQYF.

This chain links TRBV5-1 with TRBJ1-1, with D uncertain. The CDR3 runs 17 residues. Trimming took off 0 bases at V and 0 bases at J, with 15 bases between the two ends. Germline values: CDR1 SGHRS, CDR2 YFSETQ. The CDR3 DNA follows: TGCGCCAGCAGCTTGGCCCACGAACACAAAATGAACACTGAAGCTTTCTTT. This translates into CASSLAHEHKMNTEAFF.

The CDR3 DNA reads as TGTGCCAGTAGTATAGACCACCTTAGGCCCCAGCATTTT. Protein: CASSIDHLRPQHF. The chain couples TRBV19 to TRBJ1-5, with D unresolved. Germline V CDR1 and CDR2: LNHDA, SQIVND (reference sequence). This CDR3 has 13 amino acids. V lost 0 bases and J lost 9, with 9 bases in between.

CDR3 DNA sequence: TGCGCCAGCAGCTTGGCCGGACAGGAGGGCTACGAGCAGTACTTC. It is translated as CASSLAGQEGYEQYF. This chain connects TRBV5-1 to TRBJ2-5, with a possible D match to TRBD1 (7 bases). The J call could be wrong; TRBJ2-7 is a better fit for the DNA end. CDR1 and CDR2 from the germline V gene are SGHRS and YFSETQ. The CDR3 has 15 residues.

The V gene is TRBV6-1, the J gene TRBJ2-7, with TRBD2 as a possible D gene (5 bases). The germline gives CDR1 MNHNS, CDR2 SASEGT. V was cut by 3 bases and J by 4 bases, with 13 bases left in between. This CDR3 comprises 14 residues. The CDR3 coding sequence is TGTGCCAGCAGTGAGTACGGGGTGGATTACGAGCAGTACTTC. It translates to CASSEYGVDYEQYF.

The chain is built from TRBV19 and TRBJ1-6; 9 bases match TRBD1. V shed 6 bases, J shed 9 bases, and the junction held 9 bases outside the gene matches. This CDR3 contains 15 residues. Germline V gene lookup returns CDR1 LNHDA and CDR2 SQIVND (reference sequence). CDR3 bases: TGTGCCAGTAGAACAGACAGGGGGAGAACTTCACCCCTCCACTTT. Translation: CASRTDRGRTSPLHF.

This sequence joins TRBV6-5 and TRBJ2-7, with TRBD1 identical over 10 bases. CDR3 length: 15 residues. The ends lost 6 bases at V and 3 bases at J; junction bases unmatched: 8. Germline loops: CDR1 MNHEY, CDR2 SVGAGI. The CDR3 sequence is CASSQAGDRGYEQYF. CDR3 DNA: TGTGCCAGCAGCCAAGCGGGGGACAGGGGCTACGAGCAGTACTTC.

The chain uses TRBV7-2 and TRBJ1-6; D not certain. This CDR3 has 12 residues. Deletions cut 3 bases from V and 9 bases from J, with 6 bases between. Germline CDR1 and CDR2: SGHTA and FQGNSA. CDR3 nucleotides: TGTGCCAGCAGCTTTCACGGTTCACCCCTCCACTTT. Its translation: CASSFHGSPLHF.

The genes are TRBV20-1 and TRBJ2-1, with unresolved D. Germline V lookup: CDR1 DFQATT, CDR2 SNEGSKA (reference sequence). The CDR3 runs 11 residues. Between the trimmed V and J ends, which lost 2 bases and 13 bases, there was a span of 12 bases. The CDR3 DNA sequence: TGCAGTGCTAGAAAACCGATTACTCAGTTCTTC. Its protein product is CSARKPITQFF.

The chain recombines TRBV6-1 with TRBJ1-3, with 7 bases fitting TRBD1. The V and J ends lost 1 base and 1 base, in that order; junction bases with no gene match: 7. The CDR3 sequence is 17 residues long. Looked up from germline, CDR1 is MNHNS and CDR2 is SASEGT. CDR3 protein: CASSEGGQRFSGNTIYF. The CDR3 DNA reads as TGTGCCAGCAGTGAAGGGGGACAGCGATTTTCTGGAAACACCATATATTTT.

This chain uses TRBV28 with TRBJ2-3, with D hard to call. CDR1 is MDHEN and CDR2 is SYDVKM in the germline V gene. V was shortened by 3 bases and J by 6 bases, with 4 bases between the two germline ends. The length of the CDR3 is 11 residues. CDR3 protein: CASSFMDTQYF. The DNA of the CDR3 is TGTGCCAGCAGTTTCATGGATACGCAGTATTTT.

Only a few counts were recorded for this clone. As DNA, the CDR3 is TGTGCCAGCTCACCTACGGACAGGGTTGAAAAACTGTTTTTT. This gives the protein CASSPTDRVEKLFF. V usage is TRBV18 and J usage is TRBJ1-4, with 8 bases fitting TRBD1. With V trimmed by 3 bases and J by 7 bases, 4 bases remained unmatched. The CDR3 contains 14 residues. Germline values: CDR1 KGHSH, CDR2 LQKENI.

This chain connects TRBV7-6 to TRBJ1-3, with TRBD1 as a possible D gene (5 bases). Looked up from germline, CDR1 is SGHVS and CDR2 is FNYEAQ. Between the trimmed V and J ends, which lost 7 bases and 2 bases, there was a span of 9 bases. The CDR3 runs 13 residues. CDR3 in amino acids: CASTGGPGNTIYF. The DNA of the CDR3 is TGTGCCAGCACCGGGGGTCCTGGAAACACCATATATTTT.

The chain joins TRBV2 to TRBJ2-7; 11 positions agree with TRBD1. CDR3 length: 16 amino acids. Germline CDR1 reads SNHLY; CDR2 reads FYNNEI. V was clipped by 4 bases and J by 1 base; unmatched bases: 6. CDR3: CASSGSGQGGSYEQYF. CDR3 nucleotide sequence: TGTGCCAGCAGTGGATCGGGACAGGGGGGATCCTACGAGCAGTACTTC.